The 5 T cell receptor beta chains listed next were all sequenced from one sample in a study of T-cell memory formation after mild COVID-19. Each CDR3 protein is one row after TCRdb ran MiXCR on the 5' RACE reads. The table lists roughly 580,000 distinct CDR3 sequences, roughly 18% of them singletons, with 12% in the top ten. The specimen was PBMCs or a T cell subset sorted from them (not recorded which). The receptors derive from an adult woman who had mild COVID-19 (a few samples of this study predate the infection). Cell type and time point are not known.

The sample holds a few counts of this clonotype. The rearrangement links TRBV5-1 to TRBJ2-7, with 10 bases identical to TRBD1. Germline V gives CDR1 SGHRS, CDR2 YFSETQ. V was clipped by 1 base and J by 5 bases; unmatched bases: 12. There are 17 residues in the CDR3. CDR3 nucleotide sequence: TGCGCCAGCAGCTTGAGGACAGGGGGGGCCTCTCTCCACGAGCAGTACTTC. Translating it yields CASSLRTGGASLHEQYF.

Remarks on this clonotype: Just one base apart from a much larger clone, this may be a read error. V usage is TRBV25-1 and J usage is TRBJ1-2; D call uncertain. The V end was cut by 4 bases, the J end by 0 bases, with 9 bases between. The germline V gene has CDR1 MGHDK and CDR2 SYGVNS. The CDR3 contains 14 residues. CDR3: CASSVYPSNYGYTF. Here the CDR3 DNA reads TGTGCCAGCAGTGTATACCCCTCTAACTATGGCTACACCTTC.

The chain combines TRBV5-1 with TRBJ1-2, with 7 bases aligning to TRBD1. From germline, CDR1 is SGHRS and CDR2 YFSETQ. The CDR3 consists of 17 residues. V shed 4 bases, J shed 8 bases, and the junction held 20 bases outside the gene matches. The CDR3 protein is CASSPGTGTATTGGYTF. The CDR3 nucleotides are TGCGCCAGCAGCCCGGGGACCGGGACAGCTACAACTGGGGGCTACACCTTC.

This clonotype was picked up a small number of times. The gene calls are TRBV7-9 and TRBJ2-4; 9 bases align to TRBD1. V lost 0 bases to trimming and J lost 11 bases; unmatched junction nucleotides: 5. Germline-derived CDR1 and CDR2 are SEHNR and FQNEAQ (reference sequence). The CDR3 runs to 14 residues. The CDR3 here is CASSLAGQGRFQYF. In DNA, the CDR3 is TGTGCCAGCAGCTTAGCAGGACAGGGGCGGTTTCAGTACTTC.

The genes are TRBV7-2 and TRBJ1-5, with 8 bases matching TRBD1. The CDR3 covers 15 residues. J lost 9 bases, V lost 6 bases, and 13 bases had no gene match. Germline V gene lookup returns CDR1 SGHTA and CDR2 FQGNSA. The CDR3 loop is CASSEGTGQGWPQHF. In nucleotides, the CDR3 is TGTGCCAGCAGTGAAGGGACAGGTCAAGGGTGGCCCCAGCATTTT.